The clone carrying this T cell receptor beta chain was detected a few times. The data belong to a study of early T cells in non-severe SARS-CoV-2 infection. Background on the study: Chains were unpaired, as sequencing was done on bulk RNA from unsorted whole blood.

TCRdb itself ran the 5' RACE reads through MiXCR, one entry per CDR3 protein. The table includes 29,000 or so distinct CDR3 sequences, about 4.6% detected once. The CDR3 spans 15 residues. Between the trimmed V and J ends, which lost 0 bases and 2 bases, there was a span of 11 bases. Germline V gene sequence: CDR1 SGHRS, CDR2 YFSETQ. The rearrangement joins TRBV5-1 to TRBJ1-2, with a tentative D call TRBD1 (6 bases). The clonotype comes from an adult who was a healthcare worker with PCR-confirmed SARS-CoV-2 infection or an uninfected control (not recorded which). Sequencing was carried out using whole blood. The CDR3: CASSLGTAPNYGYTF. In nucleotides, the CDR3 is TGCGCCAGCAGCTTGGGGACAGCTCCAAACTATGGCTACACCTTC.